The source of this T cell receptor (beta chain) is a study of T cells in Graves' hyperthyroidism and ophthalmopathy. Using RNA transcripts as the source, TCR beta CDR3 regions were amplified. The study used the HTBI primer set for a first-round RT-PCR of the TCR CDR3. TCRdb recomputed calls from the multiplex PCR reads with MiXCR, one row per CDR3 protein. The data show around 520,000 distinct CDR3 sequences, with 12% to 15% seen just once and approximately 15% held by the top ten. This clonotype was seen many times. Trimming cost V 4 bases and J 8 bases, with 19 bases left between them. The CDR3 length is 15 residues. CDR1 is SGHTS, CDR2 YDEGEE, per germline.

The chain is built from TRBV5-8 and TRBJ2-1, with unresolved D. Sequencing used blood. This TCR derives from a woman aged 40 to 55 with Graves' hyperthyroidism. CDR3 amino acids: CASSRATLRAHEQFF. The DNA for the CDR3 is TGTGCCAGCAGCCGGGCCACCCTTCGCGCCCATGAGCAGTTCTTC.